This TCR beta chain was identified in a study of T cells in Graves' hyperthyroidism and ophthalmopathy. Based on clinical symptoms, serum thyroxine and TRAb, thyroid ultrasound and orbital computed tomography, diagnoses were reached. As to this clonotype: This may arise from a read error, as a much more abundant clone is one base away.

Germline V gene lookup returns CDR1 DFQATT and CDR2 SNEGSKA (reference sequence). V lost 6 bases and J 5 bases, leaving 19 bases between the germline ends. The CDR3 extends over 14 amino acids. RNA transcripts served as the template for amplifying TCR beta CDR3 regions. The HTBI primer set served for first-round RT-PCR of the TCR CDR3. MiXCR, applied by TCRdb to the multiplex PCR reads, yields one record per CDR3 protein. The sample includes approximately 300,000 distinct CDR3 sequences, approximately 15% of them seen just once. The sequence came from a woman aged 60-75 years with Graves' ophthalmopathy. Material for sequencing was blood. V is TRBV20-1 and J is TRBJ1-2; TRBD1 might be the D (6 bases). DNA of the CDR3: TGCAGTGCAACGAATGGGGGGCCGGATTATGGCTACACCTTC. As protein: CSATNGGPDYGYTF.